Included here is one T cell receptor beta chain sequence, with context. After removal of 0 bases from V and 5 bases from J, the junction contained 4 bases not matched to a gene. The germline gives CDR1 SGDLS, CDR2 YYNGEE. The CDR3 runs 15 residues. Repertoires were generated with immunoSEQ multiplex PCR, while TCRdb's copy carries only in-frame clones and drops some. The sample includes some 250,000 clones, approximately 83% of them seen just once. The entry originates in a study of blood T cell repertoires in COVID-19. The sequencing input was peripheral blood. The chain recombines TRBV9 with TRBJ1-4; TRBD1 agrees at 7 bases. The TCR was taken from a man aged 50-59 years with active or convalescent COVID-19. The CDR3 DNA reads as TGTGCCAGCAGCGTAGCTGACAGGGCAAATGAAAAACTGTTTTTT. The encoded protein is CASSVADRANEKLFF.